The clone carrying this TCR beta chain showed up just a few times. The antigen is unknown. TCRdb re-called the RT-PCR reads through MiXCR, storing one row per CDR3 protein. The sample lists around 520,000 distinct CDR3 sequences, less than 30% occurring once. This record comes from a study of response to subunit inactivated influenza vaccine. Deletions cut 1 base from V and 2 bases from J, with 8 bases between. CDR3 length equals 14 residues. Study outcomes and limitations: A suggestion made by the authors is that each seasonal influenza vaccination recruits few new T cells.

The sample here was CD4+ T cells sorted from PBMCs, taken about 5 days after vaccination. The chain employs TRBV12-3 or TRBV12-4 and TRBJ1-2; D ambiguous. The TCR originated in a man aged 45-65 years who received an inactivated influenza vaccine. The CDR3 coding sequence is TGTGCCAGCAGTTTAGGGGCATTGAACTATGGCTACACCTTC. Its protein is CASSLGALNYGYTF.